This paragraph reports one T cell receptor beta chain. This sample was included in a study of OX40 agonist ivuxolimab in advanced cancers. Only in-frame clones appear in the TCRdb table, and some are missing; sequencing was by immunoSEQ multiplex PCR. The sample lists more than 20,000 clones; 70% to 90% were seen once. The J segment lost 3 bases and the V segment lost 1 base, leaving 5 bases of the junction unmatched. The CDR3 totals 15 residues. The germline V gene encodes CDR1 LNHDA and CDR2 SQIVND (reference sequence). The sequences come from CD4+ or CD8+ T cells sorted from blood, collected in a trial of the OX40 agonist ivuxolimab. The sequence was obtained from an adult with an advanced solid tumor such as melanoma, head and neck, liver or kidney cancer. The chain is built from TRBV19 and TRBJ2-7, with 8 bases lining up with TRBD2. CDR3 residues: CASSIGAGAVYEQYF. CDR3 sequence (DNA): TGTGCCAGTAGTATAGGAGCGGGAGCCGTCTACGAGCAGTACTTC.